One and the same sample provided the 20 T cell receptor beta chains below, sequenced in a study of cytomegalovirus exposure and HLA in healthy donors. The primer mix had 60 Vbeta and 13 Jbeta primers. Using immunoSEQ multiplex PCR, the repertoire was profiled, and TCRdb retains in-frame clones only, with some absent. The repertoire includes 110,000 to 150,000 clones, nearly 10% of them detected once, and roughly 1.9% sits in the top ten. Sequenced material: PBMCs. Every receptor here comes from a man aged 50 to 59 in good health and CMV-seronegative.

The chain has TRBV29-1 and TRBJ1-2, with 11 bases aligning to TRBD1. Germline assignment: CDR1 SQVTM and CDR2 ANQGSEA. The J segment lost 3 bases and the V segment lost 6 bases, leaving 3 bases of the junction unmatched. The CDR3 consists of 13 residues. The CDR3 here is CSVRTGGHYGYTF. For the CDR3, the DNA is TGCAGCGTCCGGACAGGGGGCCACTATGGCTACACCTTC.

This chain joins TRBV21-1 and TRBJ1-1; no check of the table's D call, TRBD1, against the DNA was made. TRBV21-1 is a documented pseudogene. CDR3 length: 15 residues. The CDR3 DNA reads TGTGCCAGCAGCTACTTCGGGACAGCTAACACTGAAGCTTTCTTT. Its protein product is CASSYFGTANTEAFF.

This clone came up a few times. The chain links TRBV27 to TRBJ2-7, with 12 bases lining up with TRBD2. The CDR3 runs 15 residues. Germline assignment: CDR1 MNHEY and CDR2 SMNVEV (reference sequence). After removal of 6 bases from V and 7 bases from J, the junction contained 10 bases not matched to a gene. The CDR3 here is CASRGGLAGLEEQYF. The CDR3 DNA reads TGTGCCAGCAGGGGCGGACTAGCGGGACTGGAGGAGCAGTACTTC.

CDR3 in amino acids: CASSSVRSQGRETQYF. DNA for the CDR3: TGTGCCAGCAGTTCCGTTAGGTCACAGGGGAGGGAGACCCAGTACTTC. The rearrangement joins TRBV28 to TRBJ2-5; D might be TRBD1 (7 bases). Trimming took off 4 bases at V and 5 bases at J, with 20 bases between the two ends. The CDR3 contains 16 residues. Per the germline V gene, CDR1 is MDHEN and CDR2 is SYDVKM.

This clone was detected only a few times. The CDR3 region is CASRMGQTSGWQFF. CDR3 DNA sequence: TGTGCCAGTAGGATGGGACAGACTAGTGGGTGGCAGTTCTTC. This chain links TRBV19 with TRBJ2-1, with D possibly TRBD1 on 7 matching bases. CDR3 length equals 14 residues. V lost 6 bases and J 12 bases, leaving 21 bases between the germline ends. Per germline, CDR1 LNHDA and CDR2 SQIVND (reference sequence).

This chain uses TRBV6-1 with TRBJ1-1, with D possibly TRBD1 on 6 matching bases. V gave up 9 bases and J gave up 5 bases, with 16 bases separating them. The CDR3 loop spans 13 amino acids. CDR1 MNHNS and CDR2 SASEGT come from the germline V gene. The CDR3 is CASTGPQGTEAFF. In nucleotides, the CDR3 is TGTGCCAGTACAGGGCCTCAAGGTACTGAAGCTTTCTTT.

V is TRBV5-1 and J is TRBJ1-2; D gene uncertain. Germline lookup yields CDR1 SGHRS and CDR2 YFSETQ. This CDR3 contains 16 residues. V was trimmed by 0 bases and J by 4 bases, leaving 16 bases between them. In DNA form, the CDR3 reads TGCGCCAGCAGCTTGGGGGCAAGCGAGGGAGTCTATGGCTACACCTTC. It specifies CASSLGASEGVYGYTF.

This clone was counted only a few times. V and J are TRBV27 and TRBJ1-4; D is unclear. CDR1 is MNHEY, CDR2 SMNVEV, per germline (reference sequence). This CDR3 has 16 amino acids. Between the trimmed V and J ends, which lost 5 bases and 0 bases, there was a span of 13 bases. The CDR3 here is CASSLTPAATNEKLFF. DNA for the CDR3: TGTGCCAGCAGTCTCACTCCGGCGGCAACTAATGAAAAACTGTTTTTT.

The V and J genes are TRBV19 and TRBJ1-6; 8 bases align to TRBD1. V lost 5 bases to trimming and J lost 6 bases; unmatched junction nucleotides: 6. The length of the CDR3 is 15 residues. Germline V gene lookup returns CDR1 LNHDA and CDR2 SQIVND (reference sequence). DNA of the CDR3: TGTGCCAGTAGTCCCCGGGACAGGCTTAATTCACCCCTCCACTTT. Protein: CASSPRDRLNSPLHF.

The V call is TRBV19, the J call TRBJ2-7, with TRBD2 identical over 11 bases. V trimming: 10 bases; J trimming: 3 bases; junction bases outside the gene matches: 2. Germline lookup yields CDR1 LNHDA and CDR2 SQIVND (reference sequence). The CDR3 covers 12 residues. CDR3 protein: CATGTSGYEQYF. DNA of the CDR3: TGTGCCACTGGGACTAGCGGCTACGAGCAGTACTTC.

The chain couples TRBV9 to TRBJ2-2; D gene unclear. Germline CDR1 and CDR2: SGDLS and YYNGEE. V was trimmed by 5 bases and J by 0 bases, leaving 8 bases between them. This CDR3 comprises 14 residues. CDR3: CASRVTTNTGELFF. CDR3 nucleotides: TGTGCCAGCAGAGTTACTACGAACACCGGGGAGCTGTTTTTT. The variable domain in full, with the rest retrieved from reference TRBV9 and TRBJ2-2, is DSGVTQTPKHLITATGQRVTLRCSPRSGDLSVYWYQQSLDQGLQFLIQYYNGEERAKGNILERFSAQQFPDLHSELNLSSLELGDSALYFCASRVTTNTGELFFGEGSRLTVL.

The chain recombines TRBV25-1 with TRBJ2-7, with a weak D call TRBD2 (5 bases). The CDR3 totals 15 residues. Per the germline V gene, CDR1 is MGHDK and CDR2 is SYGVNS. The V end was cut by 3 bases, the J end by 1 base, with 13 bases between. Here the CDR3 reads CASSDSGKGSYEQYF. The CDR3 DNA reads TGTGCCAGCAGTGATTCCGGGAAAGGGTCCTACGAGCAGTACTTC.

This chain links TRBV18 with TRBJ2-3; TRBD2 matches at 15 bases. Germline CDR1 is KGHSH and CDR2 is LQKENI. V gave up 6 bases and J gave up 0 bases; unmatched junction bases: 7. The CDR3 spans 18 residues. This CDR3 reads CASSHGLAGGPSTDTQYF. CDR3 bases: TGTGCCAGCTCCCACGGACTAGCGGGGGGGCCGAGCACAGATACGCAGTATTTT.

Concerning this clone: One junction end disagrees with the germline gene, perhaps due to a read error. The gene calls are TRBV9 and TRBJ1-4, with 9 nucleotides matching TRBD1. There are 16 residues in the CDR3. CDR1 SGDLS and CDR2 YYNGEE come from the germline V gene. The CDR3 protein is CASSVGGQGPNGKLFF. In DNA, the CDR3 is TGTGCCAGCAGCGTGGGGGGACAGGGCCCAAATGGAAAACTGTTTTTT.

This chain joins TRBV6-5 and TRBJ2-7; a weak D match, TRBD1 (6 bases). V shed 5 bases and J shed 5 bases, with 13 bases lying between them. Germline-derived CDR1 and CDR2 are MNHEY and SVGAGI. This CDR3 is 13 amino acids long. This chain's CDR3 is CASSLSGDNEQYF. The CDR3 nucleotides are TGTGCCAGCAGTCTTTCAGGGGACAACGAGCAGTACTTC.

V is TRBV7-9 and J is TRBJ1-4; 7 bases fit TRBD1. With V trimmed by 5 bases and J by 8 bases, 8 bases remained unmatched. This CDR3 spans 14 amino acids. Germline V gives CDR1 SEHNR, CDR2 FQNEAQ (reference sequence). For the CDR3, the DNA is TGTGCCAGCAGCCTCGGACAGGCTGGAGAAAAACTGTTTTTT. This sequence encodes CASSLGQAGEKLFF. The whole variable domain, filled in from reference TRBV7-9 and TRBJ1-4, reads DTGVSQNPRHKITKRGQNVTFRCDPISEHNRLYWYRQTLGQGPEFLTYFQNEAQLEKSRLLSDRFSAERPKGSFSTLEIQRTEQGDSAMYLCASSLGQAGEKLFFGSGTQLSVL.

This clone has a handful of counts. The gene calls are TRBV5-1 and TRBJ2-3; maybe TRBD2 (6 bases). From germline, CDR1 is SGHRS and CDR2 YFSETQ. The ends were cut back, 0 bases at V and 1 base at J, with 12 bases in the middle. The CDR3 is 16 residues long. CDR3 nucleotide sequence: TGCGCCAGCAGCTTGGTTGGGGCGGGACGCACAGATACGCAGTATTTT. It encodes CASSLVGAGRTDTQYF.

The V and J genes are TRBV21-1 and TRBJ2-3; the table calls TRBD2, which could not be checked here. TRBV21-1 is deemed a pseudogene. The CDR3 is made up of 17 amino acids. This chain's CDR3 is CASSKLREGSSTDTQYF. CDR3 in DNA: TGTGCCAGCAGCAAACTCCGGGAGGGAAGTAGCACAGATACGCAGTATTTT.

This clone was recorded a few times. The CDR3 DNA reads as TGTGCCAGCAGTGCGACAGGGGGATCTGGAAACACCATATATTTT. It encodes CASSATGGSGNTIYF. The rearrangement uses TRBV6-6 and TRBJ1-3; 9 bases are shared with TRBD1. Germline V gene sequence: CDR1 MNHNY, CDR2 SVGAGI (reference sequence). This CDR3 is 15 amino acids long. The V gene end was trimmed by 5 bases and the J gene end by 1 base; junction bases not matched to a gene: 3.

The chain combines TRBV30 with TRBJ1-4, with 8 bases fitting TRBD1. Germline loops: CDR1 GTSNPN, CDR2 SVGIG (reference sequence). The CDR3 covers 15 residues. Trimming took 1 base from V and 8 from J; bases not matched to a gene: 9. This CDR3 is CAWSALGRGREKLFF. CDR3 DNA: TGTGCCTGGAGTGCGTTGGGCAGGGGGCGCGAAAAACTGTTTTTT.